Following are 27 T cell receptor beta chains from one sample sequenced in a study of cytotoxic CD8 clonotypes in ibrutinib-treated CLL. Profiled with immunoSEQ multiplex PCR; TCRdb holds only in-frame clones, not every one. Here the sample spans some 85,000 clones, 60% to 80% being singletons. The material sequenced was PBMCs, taken after 24 months of ibrutinib treatment. All receptors derive from a human donor with chronic lymphocytic leukemia.

This clone was detected only a few times. The chain recombines TRBV7-8 with TRBJ1-3; the D gene is possibly TRBD1 (6 bases). V dropped 6 bases and J dropped 4 bases, with 16 bases sitting between them. The CDR3 length is 15 residues. CDR1 and CDR2 from the germline V gene are SGHVS and FQNEAQ. The CDR3 region is CASSQRQAGGNTIYF. Written as DNA, the CDR3 is TGTGCCAGCAGTCAGAGACAGGCAGGGGGAAACACCATATATTTT.

The V and J genes are TRBV10-1 and TRBJ2-1, with 8 bases that match TRBD1. The CDR3 spans 14 residues. V shed 0 bases and J 8 bases; nucleotides not matched to a gene: 3. Germline CDR1 WNHNN, CDR2 SYGVQD (reference sequence). The CDR3 loop reads CASSESRQGHEQFF. The CDR3 region has the DNA TGCGCCAGCAGTGAGTCGCGACAGGGGCATGAGCAGTTCTTC.

The chain is built from TRBV5-1 and TRBJ2-2; D might be TRBD1 (6 bases). V was clipped by 5 bases and J by 4 bases, with 18 bases between them. CDR3 length equals 16 residues. Germline CDR1 reads SGHRS; CDR2 reads YFSETQ. CDR3 sequence: CASSNRQDPVTGELFF. DNA for the CDR3: TGCGCCAGCAGTAACCGACAGGACCCTGTCACCGGGGAGCTGTTTTTT.

The rearrangement links TRBV4-1 to TRBJ2-3; 7 nucleotides match TRBD2. CDR1 and CDR2 (germline): MGHRA, YSYEKL. J lost 2 bases, V lost 6 bases, and 11 bases had no gene match. The CDR3 totals 16 residues. The CDR3, as DNA: TGCGCCAGCAGAACGACGGGAGGACCAAACACAGATACGCAGTATTTT. This codes for CASRTTGGPNTDTQYF.

The rearrangement uses TRBV5-1 and TRBJ2-3, with a possible D match to TRBD2 (5 bases). Germline V lookup: CDR1 SGHRS, CDR2 YFSETQ. V dropped 3 bases and J dropped 1 base, with 15 bases sitting between them. The CDR3 contains 16 residues. The CDR3 loop is CASSSFGGSGTDTQYF. The CDR3 nucleotides read TGCGCCAGCAGCTCGTTCGGCGGGTCGGGCACAGATACGCAGTATTTT.

The chain couples TRBV6-5 to TRBJ1-4; possible D gene TRBD1, 6 bases. Germline V CDR1 and CDR2: MNHEY, SVGAGI. CDR3 length: 15 amino acids. V gave up 4 bases and J gave up 5 bases, with 14 bases separating them. CDR3 sequence: CASSFSGAGNEKLFF. The CDR3, as DNA: TGTGCCAGCAGTTTCTCGGGGGCGGGGAATGAAAAACTGTTTTTT.

The chain links TRBV5-1 to TRBJ1-2; D is unresolved. V lost 0 bases to trimming and J lost 5 bases, with 8 bases between them. CDR3 length equals 13 residues. CDR1 and CDR2 (germline): SGHRS, YFSETQ. CDR3 sequence: CASSLDVQYGYTF. The CDR3 DNA reads as TGCGCCAGCAGCTTGGATGTGCAGTATGGCTACACCTTC. Full variable domain (rest looked up from reference TRBV5-1 and TRBJ1-2): KAGVTQTPRYLIKTRGQQVTLSCSPISGHRSVSWYQQTPGQGLQFLFEYFSETQRNKGNFPGRFSGRQFSNSRSEMNVSTLELGDSALYLCASSLDVQYGYTFGSGTRLTVV.

The J gene is TRBJ1-1, the V gene TRBV5-1; D might be TRBD1 (5 bases). Germline V lookup: CDR1 SGHRS, CDR2 YFSETQ. Trimming took 4 bases from V and 0 from J, leaving 10 bases between them. The CDR3 consists of 14 residues. The CDR3 DNA reads as TGCGCCAGCAGCCCGACAGTTATGAACACTGAAGCTTTCTTT. Its translation: CASSPTVMNTEAFF.

This CDR3 is CAWRQGAGTEAFF. CDR3 DNA sequence: TGTGCCTGGAGACAGGGGGCAGGGACTGAAGCTTTCTTT. This rearrangement joins TRBV30 to TRBJ1-1; 9 nucleotides line up with TRBD1. The germline CDR1 and CDR2 sequences are GTSNPN and SVGIG (reference sequence). This CDR3 spans 13 amino acids. The trim removed 3 bases at V and 5 bases at J, leaving 4 bases unmatched.

This clone has just a few counts. The V and J genes are TRBV6-1 and TRBJ2-7, with a weak D call TRBD1 (6 bases). V gave up 6 bases and J gave up 5 bases, with 17 bases separating them. This CDR3 region has 14 residues. CDR1 MNHNS and CDR2 SASEGT come from the germline V gene. CDR3 in DNA: TGTGCCAGCAGGGTACAGGGTACGGTAAACGAGCAGTACTTC. The encoded protein is CASRVQGTVNEQYF.

This clone was found a few times. Other DNA sequences in this specimen translate into the identical CDR3. The chain is built from TRBV5-1 and TRBJ1-5; D gene unclear. The germline gives CDR1 SGHRS, CDR2 YFSETQ. V lost 0 bases, J lost 1 base, and 2 bases lay in between. The CDR3 is 13 residues long. In nucleotides, the CDR3 is TGCGCCAGCAGCTTGGGCAGCAATCAGCCCCAGCATTTT. This sequence encodes CASSLGSNQPQHF.

J is TRBJ2-5 and V is TRBV19; TRBD1 matches at 9 bases. V lost 3 bases, J lost 5 bases, and 7 bases stayed unmatched. The CDR3 loop spans 15 amino acids. Germline loops: CDR1 LNHDA, CDR2 SQIVND (reference sequence). The CDR3: CASSIRTGAGETQYF. In DNA form, the CDR3 reads TGTGCCAGTAGTATCCGGACAGGGGCAGGGGAGACCCAGTACTTC.

This sequence joins TRBV7-9 and TRBJ2-7; D remains ambiguous. CDR3 size: 13 residues. V dropped 1 base and J dropped 5 bases, with 9 bases sitting between them. Germline CDR1 is SEHNR and CDR2 is FQNEAQ (reference sequence). The CDR3, as DNA: TGTGCCAGCAGCTTAGTGGCGGTCCACGAGCAGTACTTC. It specifies CASSLVAVHEQYF. The full variable domain, completed using reference TRBV7-9 and TRBJ2-7, is DTGVSQNPRHKITKRGQNVTFRCDPISEHNRLYWYRQTLGQGPEFLTYFQNEAQLEKSRLLSDRFSAERPKGSFSTLEIQRTEQGDSAMYLCASSLVAVHEQYFGPGTRLTVT.

This clone was seen more than once but under ten times. The chain has TRBV20-1 and TRBJ2-3; D is undetermined. CDR3 length: 11 residues. Germline V lookup: CDR1 DFQATT, CDR2 SNEGSKA (reference sequence). Trimming shortened V by 6 bases and J by 5 bases, and 9 bases separated the two germline ends. The CDR3 loop is CSAPYGDTQYF. CDR3 DNA sequence: TGCAGTGCGCCCTACGGAGATACGCAGTATTTT.

The rearrangement uses TRBV7-9 and TRBJ2-7; 12 bases match TRBD2. Per germline, CDR1 SEHNR and CDR2 FQNEAQ (reference sequence). The V segment lost 5 bases and the J segment 0 bases; nucleotides outside the gene matches: 5. The CDR3 consists of 16 residues. DNA for the CDR3: TGTGCCAGCAGCGCGACGACTAGCGGGAGCTCCTACGAGCAGTACTTC. Residues: CASSATTSGSSYEQYF.

The chain combines TRBV19 with TRBJ1-5; 8 nucleotides match TRBD1. Germline CDR1 reads LNHDA; CDR2 reads SQIVND (reference sequence). The length of the CDR3 is 15 residues. Trimming at V came to 5 bases and at J to 6 bases, leaving 9 bases not matched to a gene. Here the CDR3 reads CASSSIGTGIQPQHF. CDR3 nucleotide sequence: TGTGCCAGTAGTTCGATCGGGACAGGTATTCAGCCCCAGCATTTT.

Regarding this clone: The junction departs from the called germline gene at one end, perhaps through a read error. The chain employs TRBV6-1 and TRBJ1-5; D not certain. The CDR3 has 17 amino acids. CDR1 and CDR2 (germline): MNHNS, SASEGT. CDR3 sequence (DNA): TGTGCCAGCAGTGAACGAGGCAGATCCTTAAGCAATCAGTCCCAGCATTTT. Translating it yields CASSERGRSLSNQSQHF.

V gene TRBV4-1 combines with J gene TRBJ1-5; unclear D gene. Trimming cost V 1 base and J 3 bases, with 7 bases left between them. The CDR3 is 14 residues long. Germline CDR1 reads MGHRA; CDR2 reads YSYEKL. As DNA, the CDR3 is TGCGCCAGCAGCCAAGGAGTTATCAATCAGCCCCAGCATTTT. Amino acids: CASSQGVINQPQHF.

This clone appeared once. The chain couples TRBV7-2 to TRBJ2-4; weak D call: TRBD2 (6 bases). Trimming left V 1 base short and J 4 bases short, with 17 bases between. Per germline, CDR1 SGHTA and CDR2 FQGNSA. The CDR3 totals 17 residues. The CDR3 nucleotides are TGTGCCAGCAGCTTAGGGCAGACGGGGGACCAGAAAAACATTCAGTACTTC. Its translation is CASSLGQTGDQKNIQYF.

This rearrangement joins TRBV6-1 to TRBJ2-7; 8 nucleotides align to TRBD1. Germline CDR1 and CDR2: MNHNS and SASEGT. Trimming removed 6 bases from V and 4 bases from J; junction bases left unmatched: 5. This CDR3 has 13 amino acids. CDR3 coding DNA: TGTGCCAGCAGGGCGGACAGGGAATACGAGCAGTACTTC. It is translated as CASRADREYEQYF.

The V call is TRBV5-3, the J call TRBJ2-7; 8 bases fit TRBD1. TRBV5-3 is an ORF for which the function is uncertain. After removal of 4 bases from V and 0 bases from J, the junction contained 9 bases not matched to a gene. This CDR3 contains 16 residues. DNA for the CDR3: TGTGCCAGAAGCGGCTTCTTGGACAGGGTCTCCTACGAGCAGTACTTC. Protein product: CARSGFLDRVSYEQYF.

V is TRBV2 and J is TRBJ1-3, with TRBD1 matching 11 bases. CDR1 and CDR2 (germline): SNHLY, FYNNEI. The CDR3 is 16 amino acids. V shed 1 base, J shed 5 bases, and the junction held 4 bases outside the gene matches. DNA of the CDR3: TGTGCCAGCAGTGAAGAGGACAGGGGGCAGAGAAACACCATATATTTT. It encodes CASSEEDRGQRNTIYF.

The chain is built from TRBV7-2 and TRBJ2-6; TRBD1 aligns across 7 bases. Losses at the gene ends were 0 bases for V and 0 bases for J; bases not matched to a gene: 5. Germline V gene data show CDR1 as SGHTA and CDR2 as FQGNSA. CDR3 length equals 18 residues. The CDR3 loop is CASSLATGAISGANVLTF. CDR3 sequence (DNA): TGTGCCAGCAGCTTAGCTACAGGGGCCATCTCTGGGGCCAACGTCCTGACTTTC.

In this sample, this clone turned up a few times. The CDR3 region has the DNA TGTGCCAGCAGTACTACAGGGTTAACCATGAACACTGAAGCTTTCTTT. This translates into CASSTTGLTMNTEAFF. The J gene is TRBJ1-1, the V gene TRBV28; tentatively, D is TRBD1 (6 bases). Germline-derived CDR1 and CDR2 are MDHEN and SYDVKM. The CDR3 totals 16 residues. Trimming left V 5 bases short and J 0 bases short, with 16 bases between.

This rearrangement joins TRBV18 to TRBJ1-5, with 8 bases fitting TRBD1. Trimming took 3 bases from V and 1 from J; bases not matched to a gene: 2. Germline CDR1 and CDR2: KGHSH and LQKENI. This CDR3 has 15 residues. DNA for the CDR3: TGTGCCAGCTCACCGGACAGGGCGAGCAATCAGCCCCAGCATTTT. Translating gives CASSPDRASNQPQHF.

The chain has TRBV2 and TRBJ2-7, with D possibly being TRBD2 (5 bases). CDR1 and CDR2 from the germline V gene are SNHLY and FYNNEI. The CDR3 is 12 amino acids. Trimming took 7 bases from V and 5 from J, leaving 12 bases between them. CDR3 in amino acids: CASKREGDEQYF. The CDR3, as DNA: TGTGCCAGCAAGAGAGAGGGTGACGAGCAGTACTTC.

The CDR3 loop reads CATVPTDGGVSYEQYF. The CDR3 DNA reads TGTGCCACCGTTCCCACCGACGGTGGTGTATCCTACGAGCAGTACTTC. The rearrangement uses TRBV10-3 and TRBJ2-7; D gene unclear. Trimming pared 10 bases from V and 1 base from J, leaving 23 bases between. Germline CDR1 ENHRY, CDR2 SYGVKD. This CDR3 has 16 residues.